This TCR beta chain originates from a study of blood T cell repertoires in COVID-19 (dated by TCRdb to 2018 to 2021). Some background on the complete study: The collaborator samples originated in the United States, Italy and Spain and spanned the acute and convalescent phases of COVID-19. The repertoires were released in a freely available public database intended as a resource for research on the immune response to SARS-CoV-2. The material from the prospective study consisted of cDNA or gDNA derived from T cells, B-cell-depleted T cells, or PBMCs. Subjects who had been exposed to COVID-19, were actively infected with it, or had recovered from it provided the deeply sampled blood TCRbeta repertoires that made up the dataset. The samples were drawn from the first 160 participants of the ongoing ImmuneRACE study and from 1,254 subjects provided by 6 global collaborators. Where HLA class I and class II types were available, the types were taken from metadata supplied by the sample provider, not from assay-based typing. Nearly every sample came with metadata listing a de-identified subject ID, COVID-19 status, age in years and sex.

In the prospective study, participants were roughly 18 to 100 years old, resided in about two dozen geographic areas of the United States, and were enrolled through a virtual design. Cohort assignment in the prospective study relied on participant-reported clinical history from a screening survey and a study questionnaire. In the prospective study, whole blood, serum and a nasopharyngeal or oropharyngeal swab were collected from each participant by mobile phlebotomists. Participants in the prospective study had the option to provide additional blood draws and questionnaires over a 2-month period. Before DNA extraction, prospective study blood samples were shipped either frozen or at room temperature. Remarks on this clone: Its antigen is still unknown. No quality values exist for individual bases; no much larger clone is one base distant.

TCRbeta CDR3 regions were amplified from genomic DNA by means of the immunoSEQ Assay, a bias-controlled multiplex PCR. In the paper's pipeline: Within the assay, amplification of reference gene primers was used to estimate how many nucleated cells each sample contained. To quantify the absolute abundance of each unique TCRbeta CDR3 rearrangement, sequence reads were collapsed and filtered. For each sample, productive Simpson clonality was calculated as the square root of Simpson's diversity index over productive rearrangements. The table comes from immuneACCESS by way of TCRdb, which keeps in-frame sequences with V and J called. Part of the clones is missing from these tables; in studies checked, under half for an unresolved V gene and the rest for unknown reasons. V and J calls and clone size are given by that table; D and trimming were obtained from the DNA. Recorded for this sample are roughly 250,000 clones; around 90% of them occurred a single time. The top ten constitute 1% to 1.5% of the sample.

The investigation overall reported the following: How much clinical and demographic metadata was included differed by source and by participant, and the metadata was provided uncurated.

Clipping removes 3 bases from V and 4 bases from J, with 7 as the unmatched junction base count. Its CDR3 holds 14 amino acids, cysteine through phenylalanine. The CDR3 DNA has 42 bases and is translated from base 1. The germline V gene (reference sequence) provides CDR1 SGHNT and CDR2 YYREEE. The sequenced sample consisted of PBMCs or T cells enriched from blood (not recorded which). The source is a human donor in a cohort exposed to, infected with or recovered from COVID-19 (not recorded which). The donor label of this sample is uncertain. The chain couples TRBV5-4 to TRBJ2-7, with TRBD1 matching 7 junction bases. The CDR3 sequence is CASSSGQPNYEQYF. The DNA reads TGTGCCAGCAGCTCGGGACAGCCAAATTACGAGCAGTACTTC.